These 21 T cell receptor beta chains came from one sample sequenced in a study of T-cell memory formation after mild COVID-19. TCRdb reprocessed the 5' RACE reads via MiXCR and lists one record per CDR3 protein. The top ten hold around a fifth of the sample, which has 200,000 to 300,000 distinct CDR3 sequences, roughly 17% seen once. Sample: PBMCs or a T cell subset sorted from them (not recorded which). The receptors stem from a man between 18 and 29 years old who had mild COVID-19 (a few samples of this study predate the infection). Cell type and time point are not known.

The V gene is TRBV7-2, the J gene TRBJ2-3, with TRBD2 matching over 13 bases. V shed 7 bases, J shed 2 bases, and the junction held 3 bases outside the gene matches. CDR3 length: 15 amino acids. Per germline, CDR1 SGHTA and CDR2 FQGNSA. The chain's CDR3 is CASTTSGGVTDTQYF. In DNA, the CDR3 is TGTGCCAGCACTACTAGCGGGGGGGTCACAGATACGCAGTATTTT.

The chain uses TRBV6-5 and TRBJ1-2, with D maybe TRBD1 (5 bases). Looked up from germline, CDR1 is MNHEY and CDR2 is SVGAGI. The CDR3 runs to 15 residues. V was cut by 0 bases and J by 8 bases, with 16 bases left in between. The CDR3: CASSYSRSGTSGYTF. The DNA for the CDR3 is TGTGCCAGCAGTTACTCCCGCTCTGGGACCTCGGGCTACACCTTC.

The chain links TRBV27 to TRBJ2-7, with 8 bases that match TRBD1. The CDR3 is 14 amino acids. Germline values: CDR1 MNHEY, CDR2 SMNVEV (reference sequence). Unmatched junction bases numbered 9, after V lost 5 bases and J lost 6 bases. The CDR3 reads CASSPWTGPREQYF. The CDR3 nucleotides are TGTGCCAGCAGTCCATGGACAGGGCCCCGCGAGCAGTACTTC.

The V call is TRBV6-2 or TRBV6-3, the J call TRBJ2-1; the D call may be TRBD1 or TRBD2 (5 bases each). Trimming removed 1 base from V and 2 bases from J, with 9 bases in between. Germline V gives CDR1 MNHEY, CDR2 SVGEGT. The CDR3 loop spans 15 amino acids. The CDR3, as DNA: TGTGCCAGCAGTTACTACCAGGGACCCTACAATGAGCAGTTCTTC. This translates into CASSYYQGPYNEQFF.

This clonotype came up a few times. The V and J genes are TRBV11-2 and TRBJ2-3; D not certain. Looked up from germline, CDR1 is SGHAT and CDR2 is FQNNGV. V was clipped by 4 bases and J by 6 bases, with 29 bases between them. The CDR3 has 19 residues. CDR3 sequence: CASSSPSRYRVLSMDTQYF. CDR3 nucleotides: TGTGCCAGCAGCTCTCCCTCCCGTTACCGCGTTTTATCTATGGATACGCAGTATTTT.

The chain employs TRBV6-6 and TRBJ1-1; possibly TRBD1 for D (5 bases). Germline V gene sequence: CDR1 MNHNY, CDR2 SVGAGI (reference sequence). V lost 6 bases, J lost 6 bases, and 17 bases lay in between. The CDR3 contains 14 residues. The CDR3: CASSHPQGTAEAFF. In DNA, the CDR3 is TGTGCCAGCAGCCACCCCCAGGGTACGGCTGAAGCTTTCTTT.

This clonotype was counted between two and nine times. This chain uses TRBV4-2 with TRBJ2-3; no firm D call. V lost 0 bases and J lost 7, with 11 bases in between. Germline loops: CDR1 LGHNA, CDR2 YNFKEQ. The CDR3 spans 14 residues. For the CDR3, the DNA is TGTGCCAGCAGCCAAGATTGGGGAACGAATACGCAGTATTTT. It is translated as CASSQDWGTNTQYF.

The chain combines TRBV12-3 or TRBV12-4 with TRBJ1-1; D gene uncertain. Trimming took 5 bases from V and 1 from J, leaving 11 bases between them. CDR3 length: 14 residues. The CDR3 DNA reads TGTGCCAGCAGTGAGGGTAATTGGAACACTGAAGCTTTCTTT. This codes for CASSEGNWNTEAFF.

This chain connects TRBV6-2 or TRBV6-3 to TRBJ2-7; 11 nucleotides line up with TRBD1. The V segment lost 5 bases and the J segment 4 bases; nucleotides outside the gene matches: 7. The CDR3 is 15 residues long. Germline V gene sequence: CDR1 MNHEY, CDR2 SVGEGT. For the CDR3, the DNA is TGTGCCAGCAGTCACCCGGGACAGGGGGTTTACGAGCAGTACTTC. Protein sequence: CASSHPGQGVYEQYF.

This clonotype was seen a handful of times. This chain joins TRBV20-1 and TRBJ2-2, with D possibly TRBD2 on 5 matching bases. CDR3 length equals 16 residues. Trimming took off 3 bases at V and 0 bases at J, with 14 bases between the two ends. Germline loops: CDR1 DFQATT, CDR2 SNEGSKA (reference sequence). The CDR3 DNA reads TGCAGTGCTAGGGATGAGGGTTTATCGAACACCGGGGAGCTGTTTTTT. Translating gives CSARDEGLSNTGELFF.

In this sample, this clonotype turned up a few times. This chain links TRBV20-1 with TRBJ1-2, with a weak D call TRBD1 (5 bases). The CDR3 length is 15 residues. V was trimmed by 5 bases and J by 6 bases, leaving 22 bases between them. In germline, CDR1 is DFQATT, CDR2 SNEGSKA (reference sequence). The CDR3 here is CSAPERGRAVNGYTF. CDR3 sequence (DNA): TGCAGTGCTCCCGAGAGGGGACGTGCGGTTAATGGCTACACCTTC.

This chain joins TRBV2 and TRBJ1-1, with D tentatively TRBD1 (6 bases). Germline V gene data show CDR1 as SNHLY and CDR2 as FYNNEI. Trimming shortened V by 4 bases and J by 4 bases, and 13 bases separated the two germline ends. The CDR3 is 14 residues long. CDR3 loop: CASSVTGGRTEAFF. The CDR3 DNA sequence: TGTGCCAGCAGTGTGACAGGCGGTCGCACTGAAGCTTTCTTT. Variable domain in full (rest from reference TRBV2 and TRBJ1-1): EPEVTQTPSHQVTQMGQEVILRCVPISNHLYFYWYRQILGQKVEFLVSFYNNEISEKSEIFDDQFSVERPDGSNFTLKIRSTKLEDSAMYFCASSVTGGRTEAFFGQGTRLTVV.

V usage is TRBV11-2 and J usage is TRBJ2-3; D is uncertain. Per the germline V gene, CDR1 is SGHAT and CDR2 is FQNNGV. CDR3 length equals 16 residues. The germline V and J ends were trimmed by 5 bases and 0 bases, with 15 bases remaining between them. The DNA for the CDR3 is TGTGCCAGCAGCCTTCTTGGCTTGGTGAGCACAGATACGCAGTATTTT. As protein: CASSLLGLVSTDTQYF.

The rearrangement uses TRBV4-3 and TRBJ1-4, with D possibly TRBD1 on 5 matching bases. The CDR3 sequence is 16 residues long. Germline V gene lookup returns CDR1 LGHNA and CDR2 YSLEER. Trimming took off 1 base at V and 7 bases at J, with 16 bases between the two ends. The CDR3 DNA is TGCGCCAGCAGCCAAGTGAGGGGACGGGCGAGTGAAAAACTGTTTTTT. It specifies CASSQVRGRASEKLFF.

This clonotype appeared a few times. The V gene is TRBV7-2, the J gene TRBJ1-4, with unresolved D. Germline V gene sequence: CDR1 SGHTA, CDR2 FQGNSA. The CDR3 extends over 15 amino acids. Trimming left V 0 bases short and J 0 bases short, with 5 bases between. The CDR3 DNA is TGTGCCAGCAGCTTAGCGGCAGCAACTAATGAAAAACTGTTTTTT. Amino acids: CASSLAAATNEKLFF.

The chain is built from TRBV4-2 and TRBJ2-5, with 10 nucleotides matching TRBD1. The CDR3 is 16 residues long. J was trimmed by 0 bases and V by 1 base; bases with no gene match: 2. Germline CDR1 reads LGHNA; CDR2 reads YNFKEQ. In nucleotides, the CDR3 is TGTGCCAGCAGCCAAGGGACAGGGGGTGACCAAGAGACCCAGTACTTC. It specifies CASSQGTGGDQETQYF.

This clonotype was seen a few times. The V call is TRBV7-8, the J call TRBJ2-5; 7 nucleotides agree with TRBD1. J lost 5 bases, V lost 5 bases, and 8 bases had no gene match. The CDR3 is 14 amino acids. Germline CDR1 reads SGHVS; CDR2 reads FQNEAQ. In DNA, the CDR3 is TGTGCCAGCAGCCCAAGGGGGCTCGGGGAGACCCAGTACTTC. Its protein product is CASSPRGLGETQYF. The variable domain in full, completed from reference TRBV7-8 and TRBJ2-5, reads GAGVSQSPRYKVAKRGQDVALRCDPISGHVSLFWYQQALGQGPEFLTYFQNEAQLDKSGLPSDRFFAERPEGSVSTLKIQRTQQEDSAVYLCASSPRGLGETQYFGPGTRLLVL.

The rearrangement links TRBV18 to TRBJ1-2; 7 bases are shared with TRBD1. Germline CDR1 KGHSH, CDR2 LQKENI. The V and J ends lost 3 bases and 6 bases, in that order; junction bases with no gene match: 10. This CDR3 is 15 amino acids long. CDR3 protein: CASSPGTAPEDGYTF. The CDR3 nucleotides are TGTGCCAGCTCACCCGGGACAGCCCCCGAGGATGGCTACACCTTC.

V and J are TRBV4-1 and TRBJ2-5; D ambiguous. Germline V lookup: CDR1 MGHRA, CDR2 YSYEKL. This CDR3 contains 17 residues. V gave up 4 bases and J gave up 7 bases, with 25 bases separating them. The DNA of the CDR3 is TGCGCCAGCAGCCCCCTAATCGTCGGACCAGACTTACGGACCCAGTACTTC. Translated, it gives CASSPLIVGPDLRTQYF.

The chain carries TRBV7-6 and TRBJ1-1; no clear D gene. In germline, CDR1 is SGHVS, CDR2 FNYEAQ. This CDR3 has 14 amino acids. Trimming took off 2 bases at V and 0 bases at J, with 7 bases between the two ends. The CDR3 spells CASSLFGMNTEAFF. As DNA, the CDR3 is TGTGCCAGCAGCTTATTCGGGATGAACACTGAAGCTTTCTTT.

CDR3 bases: TGTGCCAGCAGCGATAGACAGGGGCTCCAAGAGACCCAGTACTTC. Translating it yields CASSDRQGLQETQYF. V and J are TRBV5-5 and TRBJ2-5, with TRBD1 matching 8 bases. The germline gives CDR1 SGHKS, CDR2 YYEKEE (reference sequence). The CDR3 runs 15 residues. The V and J ends lost 4 bases and 1 base, in that order; junction bases with no gene match: 6.